The sequence of this TCR beta chain was determined in a study of blood T cells in healthy people across ages. Study outcomes and limitations: Diversity was higher, and naive CD4+ cells more numerous, in long-lived donors than in aged donors.

CDR1 LGHNA and CDR2 YSLEER come from the germline V gene. The CDR3 contains 15 residues. After removal of 0 bases from V and 7 bases from J, the junction contained 1 base not matched to a gene. Collection of about 9.4 milliliters of peripheral blood was performed for each donor. In each sample, at least 6.5 million PBMCs were isolated. The second PCR ran about 6 to 11 cycles with a sample-barcoded 5' primer and J-beta primers. A template-switch adaptor with 12 random nucleotides tagged each cDNA molecule. TCRdb re-called the 5' RACE reads through MiXCR, storing one row per CDR3 protein. The sample records 600,000 or so distinct CDR3 sequences, about 30% being singletons. This clonotype was picked up many times. The antigen is undetermined.

Sequencing was carried out using blood. The V gene is TRBV4-3, the J gene TRBJ2-1; 12 nucleotides align to TRBD2. The sequence was obtained from a woman older than 75 in good health. DNA of the CDR3: TGCGCCAGCAGCCAAGACCTAGCGGGGGGGAATGAGCAGTTCTTC. Translation gives CASSQDLAGGNEQFF.